This T cell receptor (beta chain) came from a study of blood T cell repertoires in COVID-19. On the study more broadly: PBMCs, B-cell-depleted T cells, or T cells provided the cDNA or gDNA that made up the material.

As originally analysed: Reference gene primers were amplified, and this amplification served to estimate nucleated cell counts. Here immunoSEQ multiplex PCR was the method, and the copy in TCRdb shows in-frame clones only, minus some. The V and J calls and clone size come from that table; D and trimming were worked out from the DNA. Here the sample spans roughly 98,000 clones, 85% being singletons. This clone was seen just once. The J segment lost 5 bases and the V segment lost 4 bases, leaving 10 bases of the junction unmatched. The CDR3 covers 15 residues. Germline-derived CDR1 and CDR2 are SGHDT and YYEEEE.

The source of this sequence is a woman aged 70-85 years with active or convalescent COVID-19. This chain connects TRBV5-6 to TRBJ2-5, with 8 bases that match TRBD1. Sequencing was carried out using peripheral blood. The chain's CDR3 is CASSPDAGGGETQYF. The CDR3 DNA sequence: TGTGCCAGCAGCCCGGACGCAGGGGGCGGTGAGACCCAGTACTTC.